The 5 T cell receptor beta chains in this list originate from one sample, sequenced in a study of T cell responses to AZD1222 COVID-19 vaccine. The method was immunoSEQ multiplex PCR; TCRdb's version includes in-frame clones alone and lacks a portion of them. The table shows over 150,000 clones, with about 85% occurring only once. The sample consisted of peripheral blood, taken on day 0 of AZD1222 vaccination. Receptors were obtained from an adult in good health.

The chain has TRBV25-1 and TRBJ2-7; tentative D call: TRBD1 (5 bases). The CDR3 runs 14 residues. The germline gives CDR1 MGHDK, CDR2 SYGVNS. Between the trimmed V and J ends, which lost 7 bases and 3 bases, there was a span of 16 bases. This chain's CDR3 is CASTTDGQNYEQYF. The CDR3 DNA is TGTGCCAGCACTACTGATGGACAAAACTACGAGCAGTACTTC.

V gene TRBV5-1 combines with J gene TRBJ2-6; D is uncertain. With 0 bases removed from V and 3 bases from J, the gap between germline ends came to 10 bases. The length of the CDR3 is 16 residues. Per the germline V gene, CDR1 is SGHRS and CDR2 is YFSETQ. CDR3 sequence: CASSLGLELGANVLTF. In DNA, the CDR3 is TGCGCCAGCAGCTTGGGATTGGAACTTGGGGCCAACGTCCTGACTTTC.

The rearrangement links TRBV6-5 to TRBJ1-4; D might be TRBD1 (6 bases). V lost 3 bases and J 0 bases, leaving 11 bases between the germline ends. The CDR3 has 16 residues. CDR1 MNHEY and CDR2 SVGAGI come from the germline V gene. The CDR3 sequence is CASSYTWTATNEKLFF. CDR3 coding DNA: TGTGCCAGCAGTTATACATGGACAGCAACTAATGAAAAACTGTTTTTT.

V is TRBV7-8 and J is TRBJ2-7, with 13 bases fitting TRBD2. J lost 1 base, V lost 1 base, and 1 base had no gene match. Germline V gene sequence: CDR1 SGHVS, CDR2 FQNEAQ. This CDR3 comprises 16 residues. The CDR3 here is CASSLGTSGGSYEQYF. The CDR3 DNA is TGTGCCAGCAGCTTAGGGACTAGCGGGGGATCCTACGAGCAGTACTTC.

The chain combines TRBV19 with TRBJ2-7; 8 positions match TRBD1. CDR1 is LNHDA and CDR2 is SQIVND in the germline V gene (reference sequence). After removal of 5 bases from V and 2 bases from J, the junction contained 5 bases not matched to a gene. The CDR3 totals 14 residues. CDR3 sequence reads: CASSRQGQPYEQYF. In nucleotides, the CDR3 is TGTGCCAGTAGTCGACAGGGGCAACCCTACGAGCAGTACTTC.